These 21 T cell receptor beta chains were all obtained from the same sample, sequenced in a study of response to subunit inactivated influenza vaccine. TCRdb re-derived calls from the RT-PCR reads in MiXCR, one entry per CDR3 protein. This sample has 150,000 to 200,000 distinct CDR3 sequences; roughly 12% occur once, and the top ten carry around 32%. These same data were also listed under a study on T cells expressing NK-cell markers. From that second work: 5'RACE template switching with UMIs generated TCR beta cDNA.

The sequenced sample was CD8+ T cells sorted from PBMCs, obtained about 12 days after vaccination. The receptors derive from a man aged 50 to 59 who received an inactivated influenza vaccine.

This clonotype was observed a handful of times. This chain links TRBV7-9 with TRBJ2-1; 8 nucleotides match TRBD2. The CDR3 extends over 15 amino acids. Germline CDR1 and CDR2: SEHNR and FQNEAQ (reference sequence). V lost 1 base to trimming and J lost 7 bases; unmatched junction nucleotides: 6. The CDR3 DNA sequence: TGTGCCAGCAGCTTAGTCCCGGGAGGGAGGAATGAGCAGTTCTTC. Translation: CASSLVPGGRNEQFF.

The chain carries TRBV27 and TRBJ2-1; TRBD2 matches at 7 bases. Germline CDR1 reads MNHEY; CDR2 reads SMNVEV (reference sequence). The junction had 14 bases not matched to a gene; V was cut back by 6 bases and J by 0 bases. The CDR3 is made up of 18 amino acids. The CDR3 sequence: CASSTLDLAASSYNEQFF. In DNA, the CDR3 is TGTGCCAGCAGCACCCTAGACCTAGCGGCTAGCTCCTACAATGAGCAGTTCTTC.

This clonotype was picked up one time. V usage is TRBV7-8 and J usage is TRBJ2-7; 9 nucleotides agree with TRBD2. Trimming took 5 bases from V and 2 from J; bases not matched to a gene: 10. Germline V gene sequence: CDR1 SGHVS, CDR2 FQNEAQ. CDR3 length: 16 residues. The CDR3 spells CASSPYGVAGAYEQYF. CDR3 nucleotides: TGTGCCAGCAGCCCTTATGGTGTAGCGGGAGCCTACGAGCAGTACTTC. Drawing the rest from reference TRBV7-8 and TRBJ2-7, the complete variable domain is GAGVSQSPRYKVAKRGQDVALRCDPISGHVSLFWYQQALGQGPEFLTYFQNEAQLDKSGLPSDRFFAERPEGSVSTLKIQRTQQEDSAVYLCASSPYGVAGAYEQYFGPGTRLTVT.

The chain carries TRBV12-3 or TRBV12-4 and TRBJ2-5; the match to TRBD2 covers 10 bases. CDR3 length: 16 residues. The ends lost 3 bases at V and 5 bases at J; junction bases unmatched: 9. CDR3 sequence (DNA): TGTGCCAGCAGTTTTTCCCTAGCGGGGGATCCGGAGACCCAGTACTTC. Translation: CASSFSLAGDPETQYF.

Ten or more counts support this clonotype. The V gene is TRBV25-1, the J gene TRBJ1-5, with 9 bases that match TRBD1. The J segment lost 4 bases and the V segment lost 3 bases, leaving 4 bases of the junction unmatched. There are 15 residues in the CDR3. CDR1 and CDR2 from the germline V gene are MGHDK and SYGVNS. Here the CDR3 reads CASSESTGGNQPQHF. The CDR3 bases are TGTGCCAGCAGTGAGTCGACAGGGGGAAATCAGCCCCAGCATTTT.

There are many counts of this clonotype. The chain has TRBV18 and TRBJ2-1; D gene ambiguous. CDR1 KGHSH and CDR2 LQKENI come from the germline V gene. CDR3 length equals 13 residues. Trimming took 2 bases from V and 4 from J, leaving 6 bases between them. CDR3 in amino acids: CASSPVVYNEQFF. The CDR3 nucleotides are TGTGCCAGCTCACCAGTTGTTTACAATGAGCAGTTCTTC.

This clonotype was seen at least ten times. V usage is TRBV3-1 and J usage is TRBJ2-7; D unclear. The CDR3 totals 16 residues. Germline V CDR1 and CDR2: LGHDT, YNNKEL (reference sequence). V was trimmed by 1 base and J by 2 bases, leaving 15 bases between them. The CDR3 sequence is CASSQALVAGAYEQYF. The CDR3 DNA sequence: TGTGCCAGCAGCCAAGCGTTAGTGGCAGGAGCCTACGAGCAGTACTTC.

This clonotype was found a few times. The chain has TRBV29-1 and TRBJ2-5; 9 bases are a match to TRBD2. This CDR3 region has 13 residues. The V segment lost 3 bases and the J segment 3 bases; nucleotides outside the gene matches: 2. Germline V gene data show CDR1 as SQVTM and CDR2 as ANQGSEA. The CDR3 here is CSVETSGKETQYF. In DNA form, the CDR3 reads TGCAGCGTTGAGACTAGCGGAAAAGAGACCCAGTACTTC.

This chain links TRBV4-1 with TRBJ1-3, with a tentative D call TRBD1 (5 bases). The CDR3 contains 15 residues. V was cut by 0 bases and J by 2 bases, with 8 bases left in between. CDR1 and CDR2 from the germline V gene are MGHRA and YSYEKL. The CDR3 DNA reads as TGCGCCAGCAGCCAAGATGGGGGGACTGGAAACACCATATATTTT. Its protein product is CASSQDGGTGNTIYF.

J is TRBJ2-7 and V is TRBV20-1; 7 nucleotides line up with TRBD1. The ends lost 5 bases at V and 3 bases at J; junction bases unmatched: 7. This CDR3 spans 13 amino acids. Germline V gene sequence: CDR1 DFQATT, CDR2 SNEGSKA (reference sequence). CDR3 amino acids: CSAGIRDSYEQYF. The CDR3 region has the DNA TGCAGTGCTGGAATAAGGGACAGCTACGAGCAGTACTTC.

This clonotype was seen at least ten times. The chain is built from TRBV7-9 and TRBJ1-6; TRBD1 aligns across 8 bases. The germline CDR1 and CDR2 sequences are SEHNR and FQNEAQ (reference sequence). The CDR3 is 13 residues long. The junction had 6 bases not matched to a gene; V was cut back by 6 bases and J by 11 bases. CDR3 coding DNA: TGTGCCAGCAGACTCGAACAGGGGGCACCCCTCCACTTT. Amino acids: CASRLEQGAPLHF.

J is TRBJ1-5 and V is TRBV4-3; possible D gene TRBD1, 5 bases. Germline V lookup: CDR1 LGHNA, CDR2 YSLEER. The V gene lost 1 base and the J gene lost 7 bases, with 11 bases spanning the gap. The CDR3 has 14 amino acids. The CDR3 region has the DNA TGCGCCAGCAGCCAAGCGAGGGGTGGGCAGCCCCAGCATTTT. Its translation: CASSQARGGQPQHF.

V usage is TRBV7-8 and J usage is TRBJ2-7, with D possibly matching TRBD2 (7 bases). The CDR3 sequence is 16 residues long. The ends were cut back, 6 bases at V and 6 bases at J, with 24 bases in the middle. Germline V gene sequence: CDR1 SGHVS, CDR2 FQNEAQ. CDR3 sequence reads: CASSYRPGGARGEQYF. The CDR3 DNA sequence: TGTGCCAGCAGTTACCGTCCTGGGGGGGCTAGGGGCGAGCAGTACTTC.

The genes are TRBV20-1 and TRBJ2-7, with D maybe TRBD2 (6 bases). Germline V gives CDR1 DFQATT, CDR2 SNEGSKA (reference sequence). V lost 6 bases, J lost 0 bases, and 15 bases lay in between. The CDR3 totals 14 residues. CDR3 sequence: CSATSLASSYEQYF. The CDR3 DNA reads as TGCAGTGCCACCTCTCTAGCGAGCTCCTACGAGCAGTACTTC.

The CDR3 spells CASSLVRGRLETQYF. The CDR3, as DNA: TGTGCCAGCAGTTTAGTCAGGGGGCGCTTGGAGACCCAGTACTTC. V is TRBV12-3 or TRBV12-4 and J is TRBJ2-5; 8 nucleotides match TRBD1. V lost 1 base to trimming and J lost 5 bases; unmatched junction nucleotides: 6. The CDR3 has 15 residues.

The chain recombines TRBV9 with TRBJ2-1; tentatively, D is TRBD1 (6 bases). The CDR3 is 16 residues long. The V gene's germline CDR1 is SGDLS and CDR2 YYNGEE. Between the trimmed V and J ends, which lost 0 bases and 3 bases, there was a span of 13 bases. The DNA for the CDR3 is TGTGCCAGCAGCGTAGTTAGGGACACTTACTACAATGAGCAGTTCTTC. It translates to CASSVVRDTYYNEQFF. The entire variable domain, with the rest obtained from reference TRBV9 and TRBJ2-1, is as follows: DSGVTQTPKHLITATGQRVTLRCSPRSGDLSVYWYQQSLDQGLQFLIQYYNGEERAKGNILERFSAQQFPDLHSELNLSSLELGDSALYFCASSVVRDTYYNEQFFGPGTRLTVL.

This clonotype occurred a few times. V is TRBV19 and J is TRBJ2-1, with D perhaps TRBD1 (5 bases). Trimming took off 6 bases at V and 4 bases at J, with 13 bases between the two ends. The CDR3 length is 14 residues. Germline V gives CDR1 LNHDA, CDR2 SQIVND (reference sequence). The CDR3 sequence is CASSYVDSYNEQFF. The CDR3 DNA sequence: TGTGCCAGTAGCTACGTCGACAGTTACAATGAGCAGTTCTTC.

This clonotype was found many times. This rearrangement joins TRBV4-2 to TRBJ2-7, with 7 nucleotides matching TRBD1. This CDR3 is built from 14 residues. V shed 8 bases and J 4 bases; nucleotides not matched to a gene: 11. Germline CDR1 and CDR2: LGHNA and YNFKEQ. CDR3 sequence: CASAHRGNGYEQYF. CDR3 sequence (DNA): TGTGCCAGCGCCCACAGGGGTAACGGTTACGAGCAGTACTTC.

The J gene is TRBJ2-1, the V gene TRBV6-1; D uncertain. Trimming removed 5 bases from V and 1 base from J, with 12 bases in between. This CDR3 is 15 amino acids long. Germline V gene lookup returns CDR1 MNHNS and CDR2 SASEGT. The CDR3 protein is CASSLDLGSYNEQFF. CDR3 coding DNA: TGTGCCAGCAGTCTAGACTTAGGGTCCTACAATGAGCAGTTCTTC.

This clonotype was seen a few times. V usage is TRBV4-3 and J usage is TRBJ2-6, with D tentatively TRBD1 (6 bases). This CDR3 spans 16 amino acids. Germline CDR1 and CDR2: LGHNA and YSLEER. The germline V and J ends were trimmed by 0 bases and 0 bases, with 6 bases remaining between them. The CDR3 loop is CASSQDRGSGANVLTF. CDR3 DNA sequence: TGCGCCAGCAGCCAAGACAGGGGCTCTGGGGCCAACGTCCTGACTTTC.

This clonotype occurred a few times. This chain connects TRBV11-2 to TRBJ2-2; 9 bases match TRBD2. This CDR3 spans 17 amino acids. The V segment lost 0 bases and the J segment 1 base; nucleotides outside the gene matches: 3. Per germline, CDR1 SGHAT and CDR2 FQNNGV. The CDR3 region has the DNA TGTGCCAGCAGCTTAGACATAGCGGGGGTGAACACCGGGGAGCTGTTTTTT. Translation gives CASSLDIAGVNTGELFF.